This T cell receptor beta chain was recorded in a study of CD8 T cells in Susac syndrome. This CDR3 comprises 13 residues. V trimming: 6 bases; J trimming: 4 bases; junction bases outside the gene matches: 3. Per the germline V gene, CDR1 is SNHLY and CDR2 is FYNNEI. An input of roughly 0.5 to 1 ug of RNA was subjected to reverse transcription using random hexamers. Amplification of TCR beta CDR3 used immunoSEQ multiplex PCR across 54 Vbeta and 13 Jbeta. TCRdb ran MiXCR on the immunoSEQ multiplex PCR reads and lists one entry per CDR3 protein. The sample has around 190,000 distinct CDR3 sequences, 85% to 95% seen once.

The sequence came from a human donor with Susac syndrome. The rearrangement links TRBV2 to TRBJ2-3, with 8 bases matching TRBD2. Sequencing used CD4+ T cells from PBMCs. CDR3: CASRGLGSDTQYF. CDR3 DNA: TGTGCCAGCAGGGGACTAGGTTCAGATACGCAGTATTTT.